These 6 T cell receptor beta chains were sequenced from one sample in a study of T cell responses to AZD1222 COVID-19 vaccine. Some clones are missing from TCRdb's copy, which holds only in-frame ones; the method was immunoSEQ multiplex PCR. The sample comprises 120,000 or so clones, 80% to 95% of which are singletons, and more than 3.5% rests with the top ten. The starting material was peripheral blood, obtained 28 days after the second dose of the MenACWY control vaccine. These receptors came from an adult who received the MenACWY meningococcal vaccine as a control.

The rearrangement links TRBV19 to TRBJ1-4, with 10 bases matching TRBD1. The V segment lost 10 bases and the J segment 7 bases; nucleotides outside the gene matches: 6. CDR1 is LNHDA, CDR2 SQIVND, per germline (reference sequence). The length of the CDR3 is 13 residues. The CDR3 DNA is TGTGCCACCAGAGACAGGGGGCCTGAAAAACTGTTTTTT. This translates into CATRDRGPEKLFF.

The V and J genes are TRBV21-1 and TRBJ1-2. TRBV21-1 is recorded as a pseudogene. The CDR3 sequence is 14 residues long. DNA of the CDR3: TGTGCCAGCAGCAAAGCCCCGGTGAACTATGGCTACACCTTC. Translation: CASSKAPVNYGYTF.

V gene TRBV7-2 combines with J gene TRBJ1-5; D remains unclear. CDR1 and CDR2 from the germline V gene are SGHTA and FQGNSA. This CDR3 comprises 15 residues. The ends were cut back, 5 bases at V and 1 base at J, with 12 bases in the middle. The CDR3 is CASSPVGNSNQPQHF. In DNA form, the CDR3 reads TGTGCCAGCAGCCCGGTGGGAAACAGCAATCAGCCCCAGCATTTT.

This chain links TRBV3-1 (or the pseudogene TRBV3-2) with TRBJ2-7; 13 bases fit TRBD2. CDR1 is LGHDT, CDR2 YNNKEL, per germline (reference sequence). The CDR3 contains 18 residues. V shed 4 bases, J shed 2 bases, and the junction held 11 bases outside the gene matches. The CDR3 DNA follows: TGTGCCAGCAGCCCCTCACCCAGACTAGCGGGAGGTCCCTACGAGCAGTACTTC. Encoded protein: CASSPSPRLAGGPYEQYF.

The chain is built from TRBV28 and TRBJ1-2; TRBD1 matches 11 bases. This CDR3 has 15 residues. The junction had 7 bases not matched to a gene; V was cut back by 5 bases and J by 5 bases. Germline values: CDR1 MDHEN, CDR2 SYDVKM. The CDR3 region has the DNA TGTGCCAGCAGTGTCCGGACAGGGGGCTGGTATGGCTACACCTTC. It codes for CASSVRTGGWYGYTF.

The V call is TRBV5-1, the J call TRBJ2-7; 9 positions match TRBD2. Germline CDR1 and CDR2: SGHRS and YFSETQ. V shed 4 bases and J 5 bases; nucleotides not matched to a gene: 25. The CDR3 is 20 amino acids. CDR3 in amino acids: CASSAGDAFPNSGSIDEQYF. In nucleotides, the CDR3 is TGCGCCAGCAGCGCGGGTGATGCCTTTCCCAATAGCGGGAGTATCGACGAGCAGTACTTC.